This T cell receptor (beta chain) was captured in a study of cytomegalovirus exposure and HLA in healthy donors (dated by TCRdb to about 2017). About the investigation overall: An earlier analysis of around 600 of the donors reported 276 Gb of sequence data and some 120 million unique TCR beta sequences from some 180 million T cells. Roughly 300 gigabases of sequencing data and 75 million to 85 million unique TCR sequences made up an early release that covered some 640 HLA-typed donors. Of the approximately 400 genotyped donors, roughly 85% fell in the genetic ancestry cluster associated with self-reported Caucasian donors. The study was designed to test whether signatures of past pathogen exposure could be identified by cataloging public T cell receptors. The study used immunosequencing to profile the T cell repertoires of approximately 690 subjects and linked those repertoires to cytomegalovirus serostatus. Besides the first cohort of approximately 710 subjects, a separate validation cohort made up of 120 different subjects was used. To predict cytomegalovirus infection status, the study combined high-throughput TCR immunosequencing, statistical association of individual TCRs with disease status, and machine learning. To study patterns of TCR occurrence, a later analysis re-analyzed previously published TCR beta repertoires from several hundred donors and added high-resolution HLA genotyping. Rather than using new phenotypic data, the later analysis identified candidate immune exposures from TCR beta sequences and from how often those sequences occurred across donors. An earlier analysis of several hundred of the donors used high-throughput TCR beta sequencing to judge whether each TCR beta V gene segment behaved as functional or pseudogenic. Donor age, sex, ethnicity and CMV serostatus were collected together with the repertoire data. A later genetic analysis took genome-wide SNP genotypes for about three fifths of the roughly 670 donors and used that subset as a discovery cohort. All discovery cohort repertoires had been generated using a single sequencing platform. Both class I and class II loci were covered by HLA typing, at four-digit resolution. Typing coverage differed by locus: A, B, C, DRB1 and DQB1 were typed in about 620-630 donors, DQA1 in 500 to 550, DPA1 in nearly 610, and DPB1 in approximately 450. About five DR-DQ haplotypes were treated as single units for association and clustering because of strong linkage in the cohort. On average, about 200,000 unique TCR beta nucleotide sequences were sequenced per donor among a few hundred genotyped donors of the cohort, with around 19% of those sequences being non-productive. Study-wide conclusions, independent of this receptor: A later genetic analysis associated a missense DCLRE1C variant with V-gene and J-gene trimming of TCR beta chains, and an independent cohort replicated the association. Most TCR sequences were observed very rarely across donors, whereas some public TCRs were present in many individuals. A cluster of highly shared sequence variants was judged likely to represent a technical artifact of the sequencing pipeline. Because counts were too low, roughly 16 rarely observed V segments, including chromosome 9 orphons, were left out of the earlier analysis of roughly 600 of the donors. The study gave a list of about 150 TCR beta chains associated with cytomegalovirus. In a later analysis, 15,000 to 20,000 TCR beta sequences were associated with specific HLA alleles at a false discovery rate of 0.05. Roughly uniform sequencing depth across donors was assumed in presence/absence analyses, although this assumption may not hold. The authors suggested that the approach could potentially be generalized to other disease states and immunological phenotypes. In a later analysis, several top co-occurrence clusters were reported to appear linked to parvovirus B19, influenza, CMV and Epstein-Barr virus. Correlated functional status among segregating V segments might be attributable to linkage disequilibrium, but an unknown experimental factor could not be ruled out. In an earlier analysis of more than 500 of the donors, most TCR beta V segments appeared in productive rearrangements about 87% or about 30% of the time, broadly matching IMGT annotations. In vitro tests confirmed that a few of the cytomegalovirus-associated TCR beta chains recognize cytomegalovirus antigens. Assigning TCR associations to individual alleles was difficult when HLA alleles, especially DR and DQ, strongly co-occurred. A later analysis found that most CMV-associated TCR beta chains appeared HLA-restricted, with HLA associations seemingly driven largely by CMV exposure. The classifier was reported to diagnose cytomegalovirus status with high specificity and sensitivity in both the original and validation cohorts. Immune exposure information for the cohort was limited to CMV serostatus. Because HLA typing was unavailable for some donors at each locus, only the typed subset was used in association tests. According to a later analysis, TCR association rates differed among HLA loci, with DRB1 alleles showing the most associated TCRs and HLA-C alleles showing the fewest. A further reported finding was that TCR beta sequences accurately predicted the HLA-A and HLA-B alleles for most subjects in the first cohort. Only TCR beta chains were sequenced in this cohort, and the absence of alpha or paired-chain data limited detectable features. According to a later genetic analysis, donors in an Asian-associated ancestry cluster had fewer N-insertions in productive TCRs than the approximately 650-donor mean. In a later analysis, HLA-associated TCR beta chains were found to be more clonally expanded and to have lower generation probabilities than equally common non-associated chains.

The cohort consisted of 670 or so healthy bone marrow donors. At the time of sampling, every cohort member was nominally healthy, though immune exposures that went unrecorded were likely present. The donor tested CMV seropositive, placing the donor among the 290 or so seropositive members of the cohort. A peripheral blood sample was provided by each donor, and peripheral blood mononuclear cells were used for TCR beta sequencing. The Qiagen DNeasy Blood Extraction Kit was used to extract genomic DNA from the blood cell samples. To prepare the library, the immunoSEQ multiplex PCR assay was applied. For the multiplex PCR, a mixture combining 60 forward primers for TCR Vbeta segments and 13 reverse primers for TCR Jbeta segments was used. The CDR3 region of rearranged TCR beta genes was amplified from genomic DNA by a multiplex PCR assay. On the Illumina HiSeq System, the amplified TCR beta libraries were sequenced as 87-base-pair reads. In the source study's methods: A later analysis counted tens of millions of unique TCR beta chains across the 690 or so repertoires, and 10 million to 12 million of these chains were shared by at least two donors. To remove PCR and sequencing errors, raw reads were error-corrected and collapsed into unique sequences using a nearest-neighbor algorithm that merged closely related sequences. Alignment of CDR3 sequences to IMGT reference sequences was used to assign V, D and J gene segments. For a sequence to be retained, a match of at least six nucleotides to both a V gene segment and a J gene segment was required. Rearrangements were classified as productive when the CDR3 lacked stop codons and remained in frame with V and J, and all other rearrangements were classified as non-productive. Following IMGT convention, CDR3 was defined as the stretch from the second conserved V-encoded cysteine to the conserved J-encoded phenylalanine. In an earlier analysis of 587 of the donors, sequences lacking an unambiguous match to a single V gene segment were excluded. An earlier analysis of some 500 of the donors classified V segments as functional when productive rearrangements were above 56.7% and as segregating when the standard deviation between donors was above 5%. A statistical classification framework was developed to diagnose cytomegalovirus status using the catalog of TCR beta chain sequences. A later analysis assigned V and J genes by comparing TCR nucleotide sequences with IMGT/GENE-DB human TR gene sequences. The TCRdist pipeline was used in a later analysis to assign CDR3 sequences and most-parsimonious VDJ recombination scenarios. A later analysis defined each TCR beta chain by its CDR3 amino acid sequence plus V-gene family, and excluded reads lacking a unique V-gene family. A later analysis removed roughly 590 highly shared, low-generation-probability nucleotide sequences to deal with suspected cross-contamination and a sequencing artifact. In a later analysis, a clonal expansion index for each public chain was calculated from normalized within-repertoire ranks of inferred template counts. A later analysis computed generation probabilities with a VDJ recombination model fitted to out-of-frame rearrangements, and checked the results against IGoR. In a later analysis, TCR-TCR, TCR-HLA and TCR-CMV co-occurrence was scored with hypergeometric tests, and a repertoire-size bias correction was applied to TCR pairs. False discovery rates were estimated in a later analysis by permuting HLA or CMV assignments 20 times. In a later analysis, co-occurring TCRs were grouped using DBSCAN, and TCRdist sequence similarity was added for clustering within HLA-allele-positive subsets. Repertoires with fewer than 30,000 or more than 120,000 public chains were left out of co-occurrence clustering, as were about 5 repertoires with anomalous nucleotide sharing. Entries here come from immuneACCESS through TCRdb and include only in-frame sequences with V and J called. Some clones fail to appear in such tables; in the studies checked, an unresolved V gene covers under half of the shortfall, and the cause of the remainder is unknown. V and J calls and clone size are given by that table; D and trimming were obtained from the DNA. For this sample the table gives about 97,000 clones, of which about four fifths were detected only once. Of the sample, about 5% falls within the top ten clones.

In regard to this clone: The clone's antigen remains unknown. Base qualities are not provided; no much larger clone lies one nucleotide away.

The source is a man in his forties in good health and CMV-seropositive. The specimen was PBMCs.

The CDR3: CASSLGTGPTGELFF. The bases are TGTGCCAGCTCACTTGGGACAGGGCCCACCGGGGAGCTGTTTTTT. The chain is assembled from TRBV18 and TRBJ2-2, with 9 bases matching TRBD1. The junction shows trimming of 4 bases on V and 4 bases on J, and the gene matches do not reach 4 bases of it. CDR1 and CDR2 (KGHSH, LQKENI) derive from the germline V gene. The CDR3 goes from the cysteine to the phenylalanine over 15 residues. The kept DNA is CDR3 alone, 45 bases in frame from the first base.